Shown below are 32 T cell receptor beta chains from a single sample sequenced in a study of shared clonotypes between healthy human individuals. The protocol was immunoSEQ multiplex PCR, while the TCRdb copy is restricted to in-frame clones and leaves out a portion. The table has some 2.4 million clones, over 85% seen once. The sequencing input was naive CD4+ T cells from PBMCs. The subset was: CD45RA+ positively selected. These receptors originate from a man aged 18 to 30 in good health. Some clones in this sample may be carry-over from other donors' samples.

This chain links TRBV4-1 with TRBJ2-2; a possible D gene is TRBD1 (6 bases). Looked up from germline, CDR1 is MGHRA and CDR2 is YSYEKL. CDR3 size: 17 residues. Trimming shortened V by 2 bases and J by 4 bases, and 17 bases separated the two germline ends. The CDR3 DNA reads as TGCGCCAGCAGCCAACGAAAACAGGGACGGGTCACCGGGGAGCTGTTTTTT. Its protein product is CASSQRKQGRVTGELFF.

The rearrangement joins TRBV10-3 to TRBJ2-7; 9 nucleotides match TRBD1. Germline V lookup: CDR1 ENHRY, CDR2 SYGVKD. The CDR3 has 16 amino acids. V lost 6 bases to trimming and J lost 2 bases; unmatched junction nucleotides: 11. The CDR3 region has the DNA TGTGCCATCAGCGCTTACGACAGGGGGGAACCCTACGAGCAGTACTTC. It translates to CAISAYDRGEPYEQYF.

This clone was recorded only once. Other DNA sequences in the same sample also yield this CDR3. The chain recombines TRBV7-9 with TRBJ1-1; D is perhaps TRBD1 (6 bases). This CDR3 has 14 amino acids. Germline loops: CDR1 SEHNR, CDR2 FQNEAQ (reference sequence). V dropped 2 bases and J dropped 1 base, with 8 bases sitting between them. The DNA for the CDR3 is TGTGCCAGCAGCTTACAGGGGCCGAACACTGAAGCTTTCTTT. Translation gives CASSLQGPNTEAFF.

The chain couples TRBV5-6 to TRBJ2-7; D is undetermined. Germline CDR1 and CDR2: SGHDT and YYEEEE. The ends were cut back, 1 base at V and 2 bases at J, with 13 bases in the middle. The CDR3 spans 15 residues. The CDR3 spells CASSLFWQIPYEQYF. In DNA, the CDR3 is TGTGCCAGCAGCTTGTTTTGGCAGATTCCCTACGAGCAGTACTTC. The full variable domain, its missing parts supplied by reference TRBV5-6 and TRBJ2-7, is DAGVTQSPTHLIKTRGQQVTLRCSPKSGHDTVSWYQQALGQGPQFIFQYYEEEERQRGNFPDRFSGHQFPNYSSELNVNALLLGDSALYLCASSLFWQIPYEQYFGPGTRLTVT.

CDR3: CASSPKERGIVKETQYF. The CDR3 region has the DNA TGTGCCAGCAGCCCAAAAGAGAGGGGGATCGTAAAAGAGACCCAGTACTTC. The J gene is TRBJ2-5, the V gene TRBV11-1, with D possibly matching TRBD1 (6 bases). V was trimmed by 5 bases and J by 3 bases, leaving 22 bases between them. CDR3 length equals 17 residues. The germline gives CDR1 SGHAT, CDR2 FQDESV (reference sequence). The variable domain in full, completed from reference TRBV11-1 and TRBJ2-5, reads EAEVAQSPRYKITEKSQAVAFWCDPISGHATLYWYRQILGQGPELLVQFQDESVVDDSQLPKDRFSAERLKGVDSTLKIQPAELGDSAMYLCASSPKERGIVKETQYFGPGTRLLVL.

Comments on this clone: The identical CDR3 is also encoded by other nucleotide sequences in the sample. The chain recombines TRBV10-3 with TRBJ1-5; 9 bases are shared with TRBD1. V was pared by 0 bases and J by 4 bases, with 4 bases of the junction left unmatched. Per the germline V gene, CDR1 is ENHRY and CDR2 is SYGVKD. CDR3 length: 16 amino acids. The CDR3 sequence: CAISESGQGGNQPQHF. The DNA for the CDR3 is TGTGCCATCAGTGAGTCGGGACAGGGAGGGAATCAGCCCCAGCATTTT.

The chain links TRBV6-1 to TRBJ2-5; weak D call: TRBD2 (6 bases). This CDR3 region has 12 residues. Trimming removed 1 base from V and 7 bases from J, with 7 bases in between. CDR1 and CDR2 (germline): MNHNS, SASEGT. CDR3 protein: CASSEGLVTQYF. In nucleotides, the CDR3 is TGTGCCAGCAGTGAAGGACTAGTGACCCAGTACTTC.

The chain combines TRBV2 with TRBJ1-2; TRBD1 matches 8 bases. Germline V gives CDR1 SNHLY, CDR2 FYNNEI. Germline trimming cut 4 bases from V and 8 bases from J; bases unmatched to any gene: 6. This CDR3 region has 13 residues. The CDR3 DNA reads TGTGCCAGCAGTGCGGACAGGGTGGGAGGCTACACCTTC. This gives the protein CASSADRVGGYTF.

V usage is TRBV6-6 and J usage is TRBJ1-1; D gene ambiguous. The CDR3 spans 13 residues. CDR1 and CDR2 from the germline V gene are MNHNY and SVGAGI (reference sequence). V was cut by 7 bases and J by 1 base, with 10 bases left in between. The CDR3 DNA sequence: TGTGCCAGCAAGGTACAGTCGAACACTGAAGCTTTCTTT. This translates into CASKVQSNTEAFF.

CDR3 loop: CASTQGGAGANVLTF. The DNA for the CDR3 is TGTGCCAGCACCCAAGGGGGGGCTGGGGCCAACGTCCTGACTTTC. This chain links TRBV6-1 with TRBJ2-6; D might be TRBD2 (7 bases). The CDR3 is 15 amino acids. CDR1 and CDR2 (germline): MNHNS, SASEGT. V gave up 7 bases and J gave up 2 bases, with 12 bases separating them.

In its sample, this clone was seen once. The CDR3 bases are TGTGCCAGCAGCCCTCAGCGCAGGGGCCACACCGGGGAGCTGTTTTTT. This gives the protein CASSPQRRGHTGELFF. The chain links TRBV7-8 to TRBJ2-2; TRBD1 is a possible D gene (6 bases). Trimming stripped 5 bases from V and 3 bases from J, with 16 bases between. Germline V gives CDR1 SGHVS, CDR2 FQNEAQ. This CDR3 is built from 16 residues.

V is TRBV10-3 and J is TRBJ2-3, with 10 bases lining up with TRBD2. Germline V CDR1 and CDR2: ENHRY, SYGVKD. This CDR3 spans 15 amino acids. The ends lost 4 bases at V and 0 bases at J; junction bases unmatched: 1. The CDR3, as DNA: TGTGCCATCAGTGGGACTAGCGGTAGCACAGATACGCAGTATTTT. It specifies CAISGTSGSTDTQYF.

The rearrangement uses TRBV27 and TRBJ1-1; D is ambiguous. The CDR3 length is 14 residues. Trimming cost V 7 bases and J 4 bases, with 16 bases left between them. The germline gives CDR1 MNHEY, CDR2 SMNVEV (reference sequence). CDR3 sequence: CASIQNWVSTEAFF. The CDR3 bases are TGTGCCAGCATCCAGAATTGGGTTTCCACTGAAGCTTTCTTT.

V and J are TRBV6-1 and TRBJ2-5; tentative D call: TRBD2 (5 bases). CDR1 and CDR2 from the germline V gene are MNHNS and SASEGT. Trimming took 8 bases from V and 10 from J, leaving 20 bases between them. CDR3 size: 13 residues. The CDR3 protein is CASSSRPGRDQYF. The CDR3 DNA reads TGTGCCAGCTCTTCTAGGCCGGGAAGGGACCAGTACTTC.

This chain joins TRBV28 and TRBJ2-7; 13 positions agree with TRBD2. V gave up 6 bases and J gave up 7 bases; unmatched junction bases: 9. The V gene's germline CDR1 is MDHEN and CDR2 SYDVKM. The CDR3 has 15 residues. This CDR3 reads CASRSGSTSGREQYF. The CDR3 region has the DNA TGTGCCAGCAGGTCAGGGTCGACTAGCGGGAGGGAGCAGTACTTC. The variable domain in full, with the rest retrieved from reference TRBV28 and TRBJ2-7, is DVKVTQSSRYLVKRTGEKVFLECVQDMDHENMFWYRQDPGLGLRLIYFSYDVKMKEKGDIPEGYSVSREKKERFSLILESASTNQTSMYLCASRSGSTSGREQYFGPGTRLTVT.

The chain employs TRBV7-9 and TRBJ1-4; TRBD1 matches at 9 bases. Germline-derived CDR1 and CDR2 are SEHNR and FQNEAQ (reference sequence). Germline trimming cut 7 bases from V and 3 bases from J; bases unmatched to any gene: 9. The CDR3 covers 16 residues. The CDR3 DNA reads TGTGCCAGCACCCGGGGGACAGGGTTCTCTAATGAAAAACTGTTTTTT. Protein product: CASTRGTGFSNEKLFF. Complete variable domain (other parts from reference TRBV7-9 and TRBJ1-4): DTGVSQNPRHKITKRGQNVTFRCDPISEHNRLYWYRQTLGQGPEFLTYFQNEAQLEKSRLLSDRFSAERPKGSFSTLEIQRTEQGDSAMYLCASTRGTGFSNEKLFFGSGTQLSVL.

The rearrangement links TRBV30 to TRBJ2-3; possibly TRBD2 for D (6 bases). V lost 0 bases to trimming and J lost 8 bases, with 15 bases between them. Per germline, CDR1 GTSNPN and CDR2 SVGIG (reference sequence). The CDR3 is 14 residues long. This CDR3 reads CAWSVGGVQGTQYF. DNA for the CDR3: TGTGCCTGGAGTGTAGGCGGGGTCCAAGGTACGCAGTATTTT.

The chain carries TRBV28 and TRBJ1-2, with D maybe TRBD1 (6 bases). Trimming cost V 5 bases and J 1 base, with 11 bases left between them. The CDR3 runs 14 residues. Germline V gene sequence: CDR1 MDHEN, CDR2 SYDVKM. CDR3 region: CASSGGGFNYGYTF. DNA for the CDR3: TGTGCCAGCAGTGGGGGGGGCTTTAACTATGGCTACACCTTC.

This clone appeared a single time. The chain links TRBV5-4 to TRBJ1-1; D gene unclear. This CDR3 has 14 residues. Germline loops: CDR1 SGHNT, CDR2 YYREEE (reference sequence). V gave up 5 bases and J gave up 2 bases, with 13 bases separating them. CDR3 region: CASSIIKGNTEAFF. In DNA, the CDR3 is TGTGCCAGCAGTATAATCAAGGGAAACACTGAAGCTTTCTTT.

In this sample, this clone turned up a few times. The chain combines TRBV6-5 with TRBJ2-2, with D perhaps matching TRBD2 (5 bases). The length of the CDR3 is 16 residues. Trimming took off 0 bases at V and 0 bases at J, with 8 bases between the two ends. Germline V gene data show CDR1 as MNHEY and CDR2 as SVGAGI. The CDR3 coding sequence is TGTGCCAGCAGTTACTCGAGACTAACGAACACCGGGGAGCTGTTTTTT. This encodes CASSYSRLTNTGELFF.

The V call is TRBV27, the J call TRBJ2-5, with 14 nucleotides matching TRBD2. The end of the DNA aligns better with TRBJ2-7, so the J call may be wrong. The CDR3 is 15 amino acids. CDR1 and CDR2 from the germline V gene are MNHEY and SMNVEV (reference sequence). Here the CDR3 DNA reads TGTGCCAGCAGGAGGGGACTAGCGGGAGTCTACGAGCAGTACTTC. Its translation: CASRRGLAGVYEQYF.

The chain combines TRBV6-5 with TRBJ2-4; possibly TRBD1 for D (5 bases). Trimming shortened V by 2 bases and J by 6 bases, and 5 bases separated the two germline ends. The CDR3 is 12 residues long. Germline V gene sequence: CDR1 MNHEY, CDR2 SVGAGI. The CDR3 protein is CASSYDRNIQYF. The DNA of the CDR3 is TGTGCCAGCAGTTACGACAGAAACATTCAGTACTTC.

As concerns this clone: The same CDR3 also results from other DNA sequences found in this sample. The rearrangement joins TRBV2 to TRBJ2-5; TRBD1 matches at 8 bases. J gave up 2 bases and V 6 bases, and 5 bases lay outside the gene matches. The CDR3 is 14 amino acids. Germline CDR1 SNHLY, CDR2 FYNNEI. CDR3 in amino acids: CASSEDRAQETQYF. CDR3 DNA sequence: TGTGCCAGCAGCGAGGACAGGGCACAAGAGACCCAGTACTTC.

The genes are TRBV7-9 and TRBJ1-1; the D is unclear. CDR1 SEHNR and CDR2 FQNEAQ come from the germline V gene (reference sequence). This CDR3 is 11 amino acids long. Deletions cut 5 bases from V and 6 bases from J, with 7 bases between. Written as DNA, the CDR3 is TGTGCCAGCAGCAAGGGTCCTGAAGCTTTCTTT. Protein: CASSKGPEAFF.

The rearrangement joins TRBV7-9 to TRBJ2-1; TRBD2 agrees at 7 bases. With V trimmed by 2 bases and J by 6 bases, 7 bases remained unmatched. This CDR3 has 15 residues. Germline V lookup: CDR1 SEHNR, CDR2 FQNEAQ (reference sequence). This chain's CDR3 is CASSLMAGAPNEQFF. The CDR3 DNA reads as TGTGCCAGCAGCTTAATGGCGGGAGCCCCCAATGAGCAGTTCTTC.

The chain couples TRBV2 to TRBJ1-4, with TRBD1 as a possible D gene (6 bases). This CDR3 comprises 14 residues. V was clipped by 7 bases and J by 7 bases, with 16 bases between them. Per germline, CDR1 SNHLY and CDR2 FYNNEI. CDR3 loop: CASTPQGSSEKLFF. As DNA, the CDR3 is TGTGCCAGCACTCCACAGGGCTCCAGTGAAAAACTGTTTTTT. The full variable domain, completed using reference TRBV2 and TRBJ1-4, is EPEVTQTPSHQVTQMGQEVILRCVPISNHLYFYWYRQILGQKVEFLVSFYNNEISEKSEIFDDQFSVERPDGSNFTLKIRSTKLEDSAMYFCASTPQGSSEKLFFGSGTQLSVL.

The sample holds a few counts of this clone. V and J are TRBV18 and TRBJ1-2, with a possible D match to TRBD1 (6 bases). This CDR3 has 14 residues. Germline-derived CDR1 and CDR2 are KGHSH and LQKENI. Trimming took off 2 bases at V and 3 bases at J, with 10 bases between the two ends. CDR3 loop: CASSPSSGDYGYTF. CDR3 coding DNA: TGTGCCAGCTCACCATCGTCAGGGGACTATGGCTACACCTTC.

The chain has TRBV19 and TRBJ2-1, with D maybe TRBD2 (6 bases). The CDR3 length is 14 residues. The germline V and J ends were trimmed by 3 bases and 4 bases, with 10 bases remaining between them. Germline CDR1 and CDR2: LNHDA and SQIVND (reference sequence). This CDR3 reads CASSMNSGYNEQFF. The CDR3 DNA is TGTGCCAGTAGTATGAATAGCGGTTACAATGAGCAGTTCTTC. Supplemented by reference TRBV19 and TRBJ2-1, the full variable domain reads DGGITQSPKYLFRKEGQNVTLSCEQNLNHDAMYWYRQDPGQGLRLIYYSQIVNDFQKGDIAEGYSVSREKKESFPLTVTSAQKNPTAFYLCASSMNSGYNEQFFGPGTRLTVL.

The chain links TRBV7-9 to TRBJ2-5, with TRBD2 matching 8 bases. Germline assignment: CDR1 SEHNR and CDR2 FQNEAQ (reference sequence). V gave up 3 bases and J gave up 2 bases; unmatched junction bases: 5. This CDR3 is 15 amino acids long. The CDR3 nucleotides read TGTGCCAGCAGCTTGGGAATAGCGGGACAAGAGACCCAGTACTTC. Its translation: CASSLGIAGQETQYF. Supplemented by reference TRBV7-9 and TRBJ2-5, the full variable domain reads DTGVSQNPRHKITKRGQNVTFRCDPISEHNRLYWYRQTLGQGPEFLTYFQNEAQLEKSRLLSDRFSAERPKGSFSTLEIQRTEQGDSAMYLCASSLGIAGQETQYFGPGTRLLVL.

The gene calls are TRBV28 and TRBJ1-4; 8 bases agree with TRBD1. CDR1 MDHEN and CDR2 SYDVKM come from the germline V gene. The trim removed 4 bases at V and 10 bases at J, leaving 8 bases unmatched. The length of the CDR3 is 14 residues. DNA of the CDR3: TGTGCCAGCAGTTCGGGACAGGACGCCGGAAAACTGTTTTTT. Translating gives CASSSGQDAGKLFF.

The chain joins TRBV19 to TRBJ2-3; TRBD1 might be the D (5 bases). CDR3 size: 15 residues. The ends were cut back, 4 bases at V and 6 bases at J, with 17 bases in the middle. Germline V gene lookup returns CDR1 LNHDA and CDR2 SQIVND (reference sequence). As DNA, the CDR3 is TGTGCCAGTAGTAATCCAGGGCTTGGTTCGGATACGCAGTATTTT. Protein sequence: CASSNPGLGSDTQYF.

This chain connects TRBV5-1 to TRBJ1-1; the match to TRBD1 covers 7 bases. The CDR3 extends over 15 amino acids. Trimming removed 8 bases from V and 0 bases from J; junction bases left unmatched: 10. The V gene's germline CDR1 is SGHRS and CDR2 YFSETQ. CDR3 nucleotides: TGCGCCAGTATGACAGGGATCTTGGTGAACACTGAAGCTTTCTTT. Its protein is CASMTGILVNTEAFF.